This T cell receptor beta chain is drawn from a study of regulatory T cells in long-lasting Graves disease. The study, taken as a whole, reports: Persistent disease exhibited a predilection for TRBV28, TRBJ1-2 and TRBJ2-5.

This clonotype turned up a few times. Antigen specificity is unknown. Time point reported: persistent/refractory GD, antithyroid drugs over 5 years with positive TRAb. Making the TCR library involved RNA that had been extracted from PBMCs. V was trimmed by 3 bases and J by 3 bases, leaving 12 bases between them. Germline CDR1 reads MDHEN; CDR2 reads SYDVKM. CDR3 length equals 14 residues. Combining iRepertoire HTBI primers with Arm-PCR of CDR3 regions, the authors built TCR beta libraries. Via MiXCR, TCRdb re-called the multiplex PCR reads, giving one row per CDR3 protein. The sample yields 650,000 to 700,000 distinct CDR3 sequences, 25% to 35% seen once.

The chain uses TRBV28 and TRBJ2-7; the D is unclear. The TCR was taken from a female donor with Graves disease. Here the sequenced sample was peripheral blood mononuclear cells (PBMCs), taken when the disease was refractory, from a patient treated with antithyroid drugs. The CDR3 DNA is TGTGCCAGCAGTTTCGGTAGAATCAGCTACGAGCAGTACTTC. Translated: CASSFGRISYEQYF.